Listed here are 22 T cell receptor beta chains from one sample, sequenced in a study of metastatic and nonmetastatic thyroid tumors. Thyroid surgery took place with no prior treatment in any patient. TCRdb re-called the PCR reads via MiXCR. The repertoire holds tens of thousands of clones, with more than 9.5% as singletons. The sample comprised blood. The source is a female donor with papillary thyroid cancer or a benign thyroid nodule (not recorded which). Some clones in this sample may be carry-over from other donors' samples.

In this sample, this clone turned up many times. This chain uses TRBV6-1 with TRBJ2-7; 10 bases are shared with TRBD1. V gave up 6 bases and J gave up 5 bases; unmatched junction bases: 7. This CDR3 is 14 amino acids long. Germline lookup yields CDR1 MNHNS and CDR2 SASEGT. The CDR3 bases are TGTGCCAGCAGGGGACGGACAGGGGGACACGAGCAGTACTTC. Protein product: CASRGRTGGHEQYF.

This clone has a count of ten or more. The CDR3 nucleotides are TGTGCCAGTAGTATTGGTCTAGCGGGACCCTACGAGCAGTACTTC. The encoded protein is CASSIGLAGPYEQYF. The V and J genes are TRBV19 and TRBJ2-7; 9 bases are shared with TRBD2. The CDR3 has 15 residues. V shed 3 bases and J 2 bases; nucleotides not matched to a gene: 5. Germline CDR1 reads LNHDA; CDR2 reads SQIVND (reference sequence).

Points on this clone: This clone may be a read error of a much larger clone one base away. This rearrangement joins TRBV5-6 to TRBJ1-2; 8 bases match TRBD1. The CDR3 covers 14 residues. In germline, CDR1 is SGHDT, CDR2 YYEEEE. Unmatched junction bases numbered 14, after V lost 6 bases and J lost 10 bases. For the CDR3, the DNA is TGTGCCAGCATCCGACAGGGGAGGGGGGATGTCTACACCTTC. Its protein product is CASIRQGRGDVYTF.

Ten or more counts support this clone. V gene TRBV6-1 combines with J gene TRBJ1-5, with D unclear. The CDR3 length is 15 residues. V was cut by 7 bases and J by 2 bases, with 15 bases left in between. Germline V lookup: CDR1 MNHNS, CDR2 SASEGT. CDR3 amino acids: CASKLTGSGNQPQHF. CDR3 coding DNA: TGTGCCAGCAAGTTAACGGGGAGTGGCAATCAGCCCCAGCATTTT.

This clone was seen ten or more times. This chain uses TRBV19 with TRBJ2-7; the D call may be TRBD1 or TRBD2 (5 bases each). The CDR3 has 15 amino acids. Germline V gene data show CDR1 as LNHDA and CDR2 as SQIVND (reference sequence). The ends were cut back, 6 bases at V and 4 bases at J, with 19 bases in the middle. The chain's CDR3 is CASRPPGTAFYEQYF. The CDR3 DNA is TGTGCCAGTAGACCTCCCGGGACGGCTTTTTACGAGCAGTACTTC.

There are many counts of this clone. A much more abundant neighbour one base away suggests this may be a read error. The sample holds other DNA sequences that translate to the same CDR3. The chain couples TRBV20-1 to TRBJ2-3, with a tentative D call TRBD2 (5 bases). V lost 3 bases and J 1 base, leaving 17 bases between the germline ends. Germline lookup yields CDR1 DFQATT and CDR2 SNEGSKA (reference sequence). CDR3 length: 16 amino acids. The CDR3 loop reads CSASSPTGSGTDTQYF. CDR3 DNA sequence: TGCAGTGCTAGTTCGCCTACGGGATCAGGCACAGATACGCAGTATTTT.

The rearrangement uses TRBV6-4 and TRBJ1-5; D is ambiguous. The CDR3 totals 12 residues. Germline assignment: CDR1 MRHNA and CDR2 SNTAGT. V lost 9 bases and J 7 bases, leaving 13 bases between the germline ends. CDR3 in DNA: TGTGCCAGAAGACGGGCAGGACAGCCCCAGCATTTT. Its protein is CARRRAGQPQHF.

A remark on this clone: This may be a read error, as it is one base from a much larger clone. The chain carries TRBV19 and TRBJ2-5; 9 bases agree with TRBD2. Per the germline V gene, CDR1 is LNHDA and CDR2 is SQIVND (reference sequence). The CDR3 extends over 16 amino acids. CDR3 in DNA: TGTGCCAGTAAAAGCTCCCTCCGTAGCGGGGGAGAGACCCATTACTTC. Translating gives CASKSSLRSGGETHYF.

This clone turned up a few times. Within the sample, other DNA sequences also encode this same CDR3. The rearrangement links TRBV19 to TRBJ2-7; D is perhaps TRBD1 or TRBD2 (5 bases each). Germline CDR1 and CDR2: LNHDA and SQIVND (reference sequence). Deletions cut 8 bases from V and 4 bases from J, with 21 bases between. CDR3 size: 15 residues. The CDR3 sequence is CASSKSGQFSYEQYF. CDR3 nucleotides: TGTGCCAGTTCTAAGTCGGGGCAATTCTCATACGAGCAGTACTTC.

This clone occurred many times. The chain recombines TRBV5-8 with TRBJ1-4, with 8 positions matching TRBD1. CDR1 and CDR2 (germline): SGHTS, YDEGEE. This CDR3 has 15 amino acids. V gave up 3 bases and J gave up 7 bases; unmatched junction bases: 8. Here the CDR3 reads CASSSQGAWGEKLFF. The DNA of the CDR3 is TGTGCCAGCAGCTCTCAGGGGGCTTGGGGTGAAAAACTGTTTTTT.

This clone came up many times. Other DNA sequences within the sample encode an identical CDR3. V gene TRBV7-2 combines with J gene TRBJ2-5; the D is unclear. Germline lookup yields CDR1 SGHTA and CDR2 FQGNSA. V lost 0 bases to trimming and J lost 5 bases, with 7 bases between them. CDR3 length: 13 amino acids. The CDR3 region is CASSLALGETQYF. In DNA, the CDR3 is TGTGCCAGCAGCTTAGCCCTTGGGGAGACCCAGTACTTC.

In its sample, this clone was seen many times. A much larger clone is a single base away; this may be a read error. Other DNA sequences in this specimen translate into the identical CDR3. J is TRBJ1-1 and V is TRBV7-2; D is uncertain. Germline V gene data show CDR1 as SGHTA and CDR2 as FQGNSA. CDR3 length: 14 amino acids. The DNA of the CDR3 is TGTGCCAGCAGCTTAGGTTGGGCGAACACTGAAGCCTTCTTT. Translation gives CASSLGWANTEAFF.

Details on this clone: With a much larger clone just one base away, this may be a read error. Other DNA sequences within the sample encode an identical CDR3. The chain employs TRBV2 and TRBJ1-2; D possibly corresponds to TRBD1 (5 bases). This CDR3 region has 13 residues. Germline CDR1 is SNHLY and CDR2 is FYNNEI. Written as DNA, the CDR3 is TGTGCCAGTAGTGTTCAGGGTAACTATGGCTACACCTTC. Translation gives CASSVQGNYGYTF.

This clone was counted between two and nine times. Mismatch with germline at one junction end may stem from a read error. The V gene is TRBV6-2 or TRBV6-3, the J gene TRBJ1-2; D is undetermined. Germline CDR1 MNHEY, CDR2 SVGEGT. This CDR3 contains 14 residues. In DNA, the CDR3 is TGCGCCAGCATTTACGCGGCCGGGGACTATGGCTACACCTTC. Residues: CASIYAAGDYGYTF.

Of note for this clone: This same CDR3 is encoded by further DNA sequences in the sample. The J gene is TRBJ2-1, the V gene TRBV7-2; D unclear. The CDR3 is made up of 13 amino acids. Looked up from germline, CDR1 is SGHTA and CDR2 is FQGNSA. V lost 7 bases and J 8 bases, leaving 15 bases between the germline ends. The CDR3 loop is CASKGLPYDEQFF. CDR3 DNA: TGTGCCAGCAAAGGTCTTCCTTACGATGAGCAGTTCTTC.

A note on this clone: Sequence at one end of the junction differs from germline and may be a read error. The chain links TRBV6-1 to TRBJ2-7, with D tentatively TRBD1 (6 bases). Germline V gene lookup returns CDR1 MNHNS and CDR2 SASEGT. The CDR3 is 15 residues long. The CDR3 DNA is TGTGCCAGCAGTAAACCTCCGGGACACTCCTACGAGAAGTACTTC. This gives the protein CASSKPPGHSYEKYF.

At least ten counts were recorded for this clone. The chain carries TRBV28 and TRBJ1-5; D remains unclear. Deletions cut 7 bases from V and 6 bases from J, with 10 bases between. The CDR3 consists of 12 residues. Germline lookup yields CDR1 MDHEN and CDR2 SYDVKM. This CDR3 reads CASISPGQPQHF. The CDR3 nucleotides are TGTGCCAGCATTAGTCCGGGTCAGCCCCAGCATTTT.

There are many counts of this clone. V and J are TRBV5-1 and TRBJ2-5; 9 bases fit TRBD1. The V and J ends lost 0 bases and 3 bases, in that order; junction bases with no gene match: 3. CDR1 and CDR2 from the germline V gene are SGHRS and YFSETQ. This CDR3 has 15 amino acids. This chain's CDR3 is CASSLAGTGKETQYF. The CDR3 nucleotides read TGCGCCAGCAGCTTGGCCGGGACAGGGAAAGAGACCCAGTACTTC.

At least ten counts were recorded for this clone. The gene calls are TRBV30 and TRBJ2-3; TRBD2 agrees at 11 bases. CDR1 and CDR2 (germline): GTSNPN, SVGIG (reference sequence). The length of the CDR3 is 15 residues. V was pared by 4 bases and J by 3 bases, with 6 bases of the junction left unmatched. The CDR3 DNA sequence: TGTGCCTGGATGGCTAGCGGGAGGATGACAGATACGCAGTATTTT. This translates into CAWMASGRMTDTQYF.

At least ten counts were recorded for this clone. In nucleotides, the CDR3 is TGCAGTGCTAGAACCCCAGGGGGCCCCCATCAGCCCCAGCATTTT. This translates into CSARTPGGPHQPQHF. The chain joins TRBV20-1 to TRBJ1-5, with 8 nucleotides matching TRBD1. The CDR3 spans 15 residues. After removal of 2 bases from V and 5 bases from J, the junction contained 8 bases not matched to a gene. Looked up from germline, CDR1 is DFQATT and CDR2 is SNEGSKA (reference sequence).

This clone was counted many times. The rearrangement uses TRBV12-3 or TRBV12-4 and TRBJ2-1; D unclear. Trimming pared 5 bases from V and 4 bases from J, leaving 15 bases between. The CDR3 loop spans 15 amino acids. CDR3 DNA sequence: TGTGCCAGCAGTGCCTCACCTTCCTTTTACAATGAGCAGTTCTTC. This encodes CASSASPSFYNEQFF.

This clone was seen ten or more times. CDR3 DNA sequence: TGTGCCAGCAGGCGGAGTGAAAAACTGTTTTTT. Translation gives CASRRSEKLFF. The genes are TRBV2 and TRBJ1-4, with D uncertain. Between the trimmed V and J ends, which lost 6 bases and 7 bases, there was a span of 6 bases. This CDR3 contains 11 residues. Germline V gives CDR1 SNHLY, CDR2 FYNNEI.